This T cell receptor (beta chain) was retrieved from a study of blood T cells in healthy people across ages. The germline V gene encodes CDR1 MNHNS and CDR2 SASEGT. V was shortened by 7 bases and J by 2 bases, with 13 bases between the two germline ends. This CDR3 region has 14 residues. The second PCR ran about 6 to 12 cycles with a sample-barcoded 5' primer and J-beta primers. A template-switch adaptor with 12 random nucleotides tagged each cDNA molecule. TCRdb recomputed calls from the 5' RACE reads with MiXCR, one row per CDR3 protein. The table has under 800,000 distinct CDR3 sequences, over 20% seen once.

This receptor was taken from a man aged 65-85 years in good health. The J gene is TRBJ2-3, the V gene TRBV6-1, with D maybe TRBD2 (6 bases). The sample consisted of blood. DNA for the CDR3: TGTGCCAGCAACCCAGCGGGCCCCACAGATACGCAGTATTTT. Its translation: CASNPAGPTDTQYF.